The present T cell receptor beta chain was sequenced within a study of T cells expressing NK-cell markers (dated by TCRdb to 2020 to 2022). General notes on the study: In sorted CD3+CD56+NKG2C+, CD3+CD56+NKG2C- and CD3+CD56-NKG2C+ T-cell subsets from about eight donors, TCR beta-chain repertoires were profiled. Illumina HiSeq 2000/2500, MiSeq or NextSeq was used to sequence libraries as 2 x 150 bp reads. Seven of the eight sequenced donors were HCMV-seropositive and one was HCMV-seronegative. Randomly selected healthy volunteers, three men and five women, were used as the eight sequenced donors.

A commercial ELISA kit detecting HCMV-specific IgG in serum was used to determine HCMV serostatus. Peripheral blood mononuclear cells were isolated from blood by Ficoll density gradient centrifugation. With regard to this clonotype: Its cognate antigen has yet to be identified.

What the authors observed across the whole study: In over 5 donors, the dominant CD3+CD56+NKG2C+ clonotypes were among the top 10 CD8+ clonotypes and accounted for roughly 1.0-7.5% of CD8+ T cells. Those dominant clonotypes were again the most abundant among CD3+CD56-NKG2C+ cells in a handful of donors, at about 28.3-60.1%. Whether the expanded NKG2C-expressing T cell clones were specific for HCMV antigens remained unclear.

This sample was sequenced with an Illumina HiSeq 2000. 5'RACE template switching, by which a universal primer site and unique molecular identifiers were added, was used to make TCR beta cDNA libraries. cDNA synthesis was primed from the TCR beta constant segment, followed by two successive PCR amplification steps. Regarding the original processing steps: MIGEC was used to demultiplex reads and group the reads by UMI, and MiTCR was used to assemble and quantify clonotypes. To exclude erroneous sequences, only TCR cDNA sequences supported by at least two reads were retained. The tcR package was used for downstream repertoire analysis, with clonotypes matched between fractions based on CDR3 nucleotide sequence plus V segment. VDJmatch was used to annotate antigen specificity against VDJdb, with one amino acid substitution allowed in CDR3. The reads underwent TCRdb reprocessing, giving one record for each CDR3 protein sequence and no DNA. TCRdb's processing, not the authors', yielded these V and J calls. The sample's clone listing holds approximately 460,000 distinct CDR3 sequences. The ten largest clones capture 7.3% of the sample.

The germline V gene (reference sequence) provides CDR1 DFQATT and CDR2 SNEGSKA. From the cysteine up to the phenylalanine, the CDR3 has a length of 15 residues. A DNA sequence was not provided. The TCR originated in a woman aged 18 to 75 in good health. The sequenced sample consisted of blood T cells: a sorted CD56 or NKG2C T cell subset, CD4+ or CD8+ T cells, or bulk PBMC T cells (not recorded which). The sequence links TRBV20-1 to TRBJ1-1; TCRdb's assignment of TRBD1 cannot be checked, as there is no DNA. The CDR3 region has the sequence CSARVRDREYTEAFF.